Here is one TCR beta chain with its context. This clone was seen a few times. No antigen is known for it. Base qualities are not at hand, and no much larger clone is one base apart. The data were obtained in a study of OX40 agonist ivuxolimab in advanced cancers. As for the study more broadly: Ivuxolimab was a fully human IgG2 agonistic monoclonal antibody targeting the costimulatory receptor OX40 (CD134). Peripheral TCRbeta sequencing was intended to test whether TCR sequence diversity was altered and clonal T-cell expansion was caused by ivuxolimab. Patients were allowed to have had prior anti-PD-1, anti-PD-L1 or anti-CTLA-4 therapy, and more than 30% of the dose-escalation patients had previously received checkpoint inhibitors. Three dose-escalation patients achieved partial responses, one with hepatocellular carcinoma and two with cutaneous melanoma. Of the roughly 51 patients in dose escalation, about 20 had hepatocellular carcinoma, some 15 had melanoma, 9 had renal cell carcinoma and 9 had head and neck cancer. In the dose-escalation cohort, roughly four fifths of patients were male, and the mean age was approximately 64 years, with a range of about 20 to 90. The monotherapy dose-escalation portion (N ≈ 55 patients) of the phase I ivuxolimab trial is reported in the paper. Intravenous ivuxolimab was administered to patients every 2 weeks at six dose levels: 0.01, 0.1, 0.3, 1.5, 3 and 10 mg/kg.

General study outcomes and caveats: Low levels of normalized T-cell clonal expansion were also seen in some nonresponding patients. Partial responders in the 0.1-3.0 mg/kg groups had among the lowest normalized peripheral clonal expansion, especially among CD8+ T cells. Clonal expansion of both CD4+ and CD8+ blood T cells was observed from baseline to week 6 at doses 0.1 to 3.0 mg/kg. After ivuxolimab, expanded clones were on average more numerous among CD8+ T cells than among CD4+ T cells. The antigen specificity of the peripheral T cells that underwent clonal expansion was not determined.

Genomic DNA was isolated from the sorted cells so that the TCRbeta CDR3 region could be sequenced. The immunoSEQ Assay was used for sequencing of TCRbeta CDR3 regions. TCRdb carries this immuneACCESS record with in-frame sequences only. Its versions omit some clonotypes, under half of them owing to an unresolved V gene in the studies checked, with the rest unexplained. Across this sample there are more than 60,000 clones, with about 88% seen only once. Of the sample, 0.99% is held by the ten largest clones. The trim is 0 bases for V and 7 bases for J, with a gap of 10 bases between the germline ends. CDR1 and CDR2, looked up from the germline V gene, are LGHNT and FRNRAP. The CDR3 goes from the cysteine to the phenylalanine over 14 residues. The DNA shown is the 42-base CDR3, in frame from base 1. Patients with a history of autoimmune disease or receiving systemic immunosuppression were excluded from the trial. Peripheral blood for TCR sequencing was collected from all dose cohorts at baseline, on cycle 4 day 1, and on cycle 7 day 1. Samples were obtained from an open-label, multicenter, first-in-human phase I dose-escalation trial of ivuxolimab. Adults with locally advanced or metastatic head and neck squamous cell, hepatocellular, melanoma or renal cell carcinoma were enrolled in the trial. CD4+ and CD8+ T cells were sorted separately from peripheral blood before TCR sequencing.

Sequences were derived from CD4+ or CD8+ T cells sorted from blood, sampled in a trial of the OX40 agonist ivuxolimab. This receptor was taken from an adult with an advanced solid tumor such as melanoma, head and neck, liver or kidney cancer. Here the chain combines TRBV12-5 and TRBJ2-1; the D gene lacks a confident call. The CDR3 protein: CASGLVLVQNEQFF. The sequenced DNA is TGTGCTAGTGGTTTGGTACTCGTCCAAAATGAGCAGTTCTTC. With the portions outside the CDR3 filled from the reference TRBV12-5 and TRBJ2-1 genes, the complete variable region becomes DARVTQTPRHKVTEMGQEVTMRCQPILGHNTVFWYRQTMMQGLELLAYFRNRAPLDDSGMPKDRFSAEMPDATLATLKIQPSEPRDSAVYFCASGLVLVQNEQFFGPGTRLTVL.